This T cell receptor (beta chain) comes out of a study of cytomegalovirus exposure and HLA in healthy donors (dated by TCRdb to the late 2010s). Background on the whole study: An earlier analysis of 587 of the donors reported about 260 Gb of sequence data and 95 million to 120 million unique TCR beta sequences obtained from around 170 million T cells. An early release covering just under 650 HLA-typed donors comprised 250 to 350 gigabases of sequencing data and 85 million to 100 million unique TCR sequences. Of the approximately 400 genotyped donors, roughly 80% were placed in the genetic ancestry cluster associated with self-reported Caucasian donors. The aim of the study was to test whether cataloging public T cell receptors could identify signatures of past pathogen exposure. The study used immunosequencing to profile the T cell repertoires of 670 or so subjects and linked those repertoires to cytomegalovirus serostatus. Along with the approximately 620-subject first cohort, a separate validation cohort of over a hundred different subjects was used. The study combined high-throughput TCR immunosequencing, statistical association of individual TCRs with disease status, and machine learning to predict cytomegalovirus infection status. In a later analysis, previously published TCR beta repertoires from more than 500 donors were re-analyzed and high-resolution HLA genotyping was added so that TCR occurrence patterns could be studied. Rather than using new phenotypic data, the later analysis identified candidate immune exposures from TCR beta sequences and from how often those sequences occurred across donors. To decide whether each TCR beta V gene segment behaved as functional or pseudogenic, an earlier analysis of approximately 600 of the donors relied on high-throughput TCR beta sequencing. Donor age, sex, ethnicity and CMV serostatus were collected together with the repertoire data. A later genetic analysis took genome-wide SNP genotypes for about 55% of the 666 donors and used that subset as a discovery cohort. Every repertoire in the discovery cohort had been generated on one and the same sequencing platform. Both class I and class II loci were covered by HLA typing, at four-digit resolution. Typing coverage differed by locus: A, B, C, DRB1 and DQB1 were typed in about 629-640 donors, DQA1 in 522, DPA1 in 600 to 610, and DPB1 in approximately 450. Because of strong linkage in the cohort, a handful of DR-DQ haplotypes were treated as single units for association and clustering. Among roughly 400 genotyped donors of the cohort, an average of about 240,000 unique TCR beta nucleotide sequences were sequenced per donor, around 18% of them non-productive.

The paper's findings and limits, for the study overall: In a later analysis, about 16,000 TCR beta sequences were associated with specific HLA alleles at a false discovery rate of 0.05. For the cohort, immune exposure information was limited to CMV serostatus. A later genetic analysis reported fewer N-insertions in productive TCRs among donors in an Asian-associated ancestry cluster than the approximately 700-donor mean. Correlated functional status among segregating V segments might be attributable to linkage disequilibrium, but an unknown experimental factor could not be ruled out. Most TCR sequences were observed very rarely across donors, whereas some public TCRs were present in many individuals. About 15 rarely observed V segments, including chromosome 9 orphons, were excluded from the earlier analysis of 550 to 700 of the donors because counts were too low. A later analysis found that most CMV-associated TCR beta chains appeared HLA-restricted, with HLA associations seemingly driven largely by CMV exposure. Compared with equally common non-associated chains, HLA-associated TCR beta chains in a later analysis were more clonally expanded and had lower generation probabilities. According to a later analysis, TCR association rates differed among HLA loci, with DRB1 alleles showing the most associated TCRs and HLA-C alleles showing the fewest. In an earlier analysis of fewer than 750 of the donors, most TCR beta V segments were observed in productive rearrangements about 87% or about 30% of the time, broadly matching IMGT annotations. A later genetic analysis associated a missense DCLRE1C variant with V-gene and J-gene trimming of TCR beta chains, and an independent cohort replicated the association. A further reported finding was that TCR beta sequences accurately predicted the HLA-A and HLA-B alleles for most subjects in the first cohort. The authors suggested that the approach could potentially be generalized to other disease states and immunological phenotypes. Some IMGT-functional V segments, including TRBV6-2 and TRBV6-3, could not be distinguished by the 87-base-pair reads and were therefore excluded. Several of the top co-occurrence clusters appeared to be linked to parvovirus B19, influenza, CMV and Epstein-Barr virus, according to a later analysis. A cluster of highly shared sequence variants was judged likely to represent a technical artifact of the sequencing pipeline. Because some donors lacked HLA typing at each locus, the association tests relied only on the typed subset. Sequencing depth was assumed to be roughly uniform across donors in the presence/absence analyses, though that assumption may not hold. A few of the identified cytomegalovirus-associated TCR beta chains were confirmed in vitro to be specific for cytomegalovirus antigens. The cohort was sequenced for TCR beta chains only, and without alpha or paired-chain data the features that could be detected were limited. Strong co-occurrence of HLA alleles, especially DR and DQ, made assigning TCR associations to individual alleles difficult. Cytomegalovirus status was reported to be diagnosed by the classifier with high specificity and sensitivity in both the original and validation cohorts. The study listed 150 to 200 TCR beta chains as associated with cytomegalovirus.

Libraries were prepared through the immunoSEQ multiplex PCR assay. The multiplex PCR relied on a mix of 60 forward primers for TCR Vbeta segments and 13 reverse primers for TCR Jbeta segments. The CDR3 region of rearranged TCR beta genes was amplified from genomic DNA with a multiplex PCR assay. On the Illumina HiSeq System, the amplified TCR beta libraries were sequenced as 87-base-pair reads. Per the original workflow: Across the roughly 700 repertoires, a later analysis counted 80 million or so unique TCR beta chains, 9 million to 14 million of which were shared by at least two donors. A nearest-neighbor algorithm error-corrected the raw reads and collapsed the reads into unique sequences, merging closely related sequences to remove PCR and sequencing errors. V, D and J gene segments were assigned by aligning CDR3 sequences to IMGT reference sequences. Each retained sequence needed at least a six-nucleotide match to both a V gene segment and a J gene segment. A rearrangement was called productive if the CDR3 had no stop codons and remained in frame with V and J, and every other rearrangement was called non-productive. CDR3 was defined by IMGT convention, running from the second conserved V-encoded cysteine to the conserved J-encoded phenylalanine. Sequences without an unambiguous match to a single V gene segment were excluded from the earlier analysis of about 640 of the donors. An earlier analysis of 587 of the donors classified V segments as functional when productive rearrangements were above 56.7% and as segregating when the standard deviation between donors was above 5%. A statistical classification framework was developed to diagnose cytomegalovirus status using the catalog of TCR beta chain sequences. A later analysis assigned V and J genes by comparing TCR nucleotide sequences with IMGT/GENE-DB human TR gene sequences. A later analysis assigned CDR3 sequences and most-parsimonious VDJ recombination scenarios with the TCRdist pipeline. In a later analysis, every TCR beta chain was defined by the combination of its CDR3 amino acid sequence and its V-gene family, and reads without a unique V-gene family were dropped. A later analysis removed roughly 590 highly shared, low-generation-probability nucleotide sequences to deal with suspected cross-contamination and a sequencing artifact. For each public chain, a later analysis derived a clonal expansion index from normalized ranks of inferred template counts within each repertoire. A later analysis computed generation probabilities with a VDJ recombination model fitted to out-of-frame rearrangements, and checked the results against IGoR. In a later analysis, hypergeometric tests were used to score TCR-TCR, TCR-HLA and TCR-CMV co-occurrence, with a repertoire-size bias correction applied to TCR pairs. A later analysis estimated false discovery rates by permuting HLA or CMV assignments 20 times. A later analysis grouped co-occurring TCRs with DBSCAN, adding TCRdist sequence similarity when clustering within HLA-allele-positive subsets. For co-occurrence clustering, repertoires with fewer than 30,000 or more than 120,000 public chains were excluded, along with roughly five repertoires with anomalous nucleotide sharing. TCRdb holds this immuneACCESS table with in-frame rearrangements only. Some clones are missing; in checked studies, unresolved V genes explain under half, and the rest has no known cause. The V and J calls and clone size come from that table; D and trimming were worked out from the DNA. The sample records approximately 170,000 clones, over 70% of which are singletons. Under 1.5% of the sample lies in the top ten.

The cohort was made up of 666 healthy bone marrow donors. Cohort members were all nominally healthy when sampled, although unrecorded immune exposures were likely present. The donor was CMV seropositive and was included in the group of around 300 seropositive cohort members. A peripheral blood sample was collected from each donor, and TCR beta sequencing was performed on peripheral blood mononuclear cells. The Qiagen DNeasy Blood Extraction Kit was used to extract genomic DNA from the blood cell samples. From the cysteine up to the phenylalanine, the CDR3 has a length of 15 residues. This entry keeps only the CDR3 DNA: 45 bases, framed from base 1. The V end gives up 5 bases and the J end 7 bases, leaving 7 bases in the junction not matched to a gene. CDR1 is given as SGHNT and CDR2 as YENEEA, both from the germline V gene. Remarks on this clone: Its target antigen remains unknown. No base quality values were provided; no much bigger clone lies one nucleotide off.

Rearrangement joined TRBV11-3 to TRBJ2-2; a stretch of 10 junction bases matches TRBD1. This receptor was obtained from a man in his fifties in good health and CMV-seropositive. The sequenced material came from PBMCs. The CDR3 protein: CASSLDRGRSGELFF. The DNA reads TGTGCCAGCAGCCTCGACAGGGGGCGAAGCGGGGAGCTGTTTTTT. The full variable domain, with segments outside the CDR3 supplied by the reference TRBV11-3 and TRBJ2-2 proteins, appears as EAGVVQSPRYKIIEKKQPVAFWCNPISGHNTLYWYLQNLGQGPELLIRYENEEAVDDSQLPKDRFSAERLKGVDSTLKIQPAELGDSAVYLCASSLDRGRSGELFFGEGSRLTVL.